Shown below are 15 T cell receptor beta chains from a single sample sequenced in a study of T cell responses to AZD1222 COVID-19 vaccine. The table came from immunoSEQ multiplex PCR; TCRdb's copy has only in-frame clones and leaves some out. The sample lists 150,000 to 170,000 clones; under 95% were seen once. The source was peripheral blood, collected on day 0 of AZD1222 vaccination. The receptors shown here come from an adult in good health.

This chain connects TRBV6-6 to TRBJ2-7; 10 bases are a match to TRBD2. Per germline, CDR1 MNHNY and CDR2 SVGAGI (reference sequence). This CDR3 has 15 amino acids. V shed 4 bases and J 4 bases; nucleotides not matched to a gene: 7. In DNA, the CDR3 is TGTGCCAGCAGTTTACTAGCGGGGAACTTTTACGAGCAGTACTTC. Translating it yields CASSLLAGNFYEQYF.

The chain couples TRBV28 to TRBJ2-1; unclear D gene. CDR3 length equals 13 residues. The V end was cut by 11 bases, the J end by 0 bases, with 11 bases between. Germline CDR1 is MDHEN and CDR2 is SYDVKM. The CDR3: CASTPPSYNEQFF. In nucleotides, the CDR3 is TGTGCCTCTACCCCACCCTCCTACAATGAGCAGTTCTTC.

The count of this clone is one. The rearrangement links TRBV29-1 to TRBJ2-4; D is ambiguous. Germline V gene sequence: CDR1 SQVTM, CDR2 ANQGSEA. Trimming stripped 6 bases from V and 0 bases from J, with 6 bases between. This CDR3 contains 12 residues. CDR3 region: CSVYLAKNIQYF. Written as DNA, the CDR3 is TGCAGCGTGTACCTAGCCAAAAACATTCAGTACTTC.

The DNA of the CDR3 is TGTGCCAGCAGTAAAATGAACACTGAAGCTTTCTTT. Translation: CASSKMNTEAFF. V usage is TRBV28 and J usage is TRBJ1-1; D uncertain. The V and J ends lost 5 bases and 0 bases respectively, with 4 bases between them. The length of the CDR3 is 12 residues. Germline V lookup: CDR1 MDHEN, CDR2 SYDVKM.

A single count supports this clone. V gene TRBV7-2 combines with J gene TRBJ2-5; D call uncertain. The V end lost 2 bases, the J end lost 1 base, and 11 bases lay between the germline ends. Germline V gene data show CDR1 as SGHTA and CDR2 as FQGNSA. This CDR3 has 15 residues. The CDR3 bases are TGTGCCAGCAGCTTAAGGTTCGGGCCCCAAGAGACCCAGTACTTC. This translates into CASSLRFGPQETQYF.

This clone has just one count. J is TRBJ2-5 and V is TRBV7-9, with no clear D. Per the germline V gene, CDR1 is SEHNR and CDR2 is FQNEAQ (reference sequence). This CDR3 contains 14 residues. V was cut by 0 bases and J by 5 bases, with 10 bases left in between. This chain's CDR3 is CASSLATQGETQYF. The CDR3 nucleotides read TGTGCCAGCAGCTTAGCAACCCAAGGGGAGACCCAGTACTTC.

As to this clone: Different DNA sequences within this sample yield the same CDR3. This chain joins TRBV5-1 and TRBJ1-1; 10 nucleotides match TRBD1. The CDR3 length is 15 residues. Per germline, CDR1 SGHRS and CDR2 YFSETQ. V shed 0 bases and J 5 bases; nucleotides not matched to a gene: 4. CDR3 coding DNA: TGCGCCAGCAGCTTGGAGACAGGGGGCAGGACTGAAGCTTTCTTT. Translation: CASSLETGGRTEAFF.

The chain links TRBV2 to TRBJ2-3; 9 positions match TRBD1. V shed 4 bases, J shed 7 bases, and the junction held 9 bases outside the gene matches. This CDR3 has 15 amino acids. Per the germline V gene, CDR1 is SNHLY and CDR2 is FYNNEI. The DNA for the CDR3 is TGTGCCAGCAGTGTAGGGACAGGGATTTCGTATACGCAGTATTTT. It codes for CASSVGTGISYTQYF.

The chain uses TRBV10-1 and TRBJ2-1; 7 positions agree with TRBD2. In germline, CDR1 is WNHNN, CDR2 SYGVQD (reference sequence). V trimming: 4 bases; J trimming: 6 bases; junction bases outside the gene matches: 9. The CDR3 consists of 15 residues. CDR3 sequence reads: CASSAGTTSSNEQFF. The CDR3 DNA reads as TGCGCCAGCAGTGCCGGGACTACCTCGTCCAATGAGCAGTTCTTC.

The chain is built from TRBV5-4 and TRBJ2-5; D is perhaps TRBD2 (5 bases). Trimming took off 0 bases at V and 6 bases at J, with 12 bases between the two ends. Germline V gene lookup returns CDR1 SGHNT and CDR2 YYREEE (reference sequence). The CDR3 contains 14 residues. CDR3 sequence: CASSLAGERQTQYF. The CDR3 nucleotides are TGTGCCAGCAGCTTGGCCGGAGAGCGGCAGACCCAGTACTTC. Combining the CDR3 with reference TRBV5-4 and TRBJ2-5 gives the whole variable domain ETGVTQSPTHLIKTRGQQVTLRCSSQSGHNTVSWYQQALGQGPQFIFQYYREEENGRGNFPPRFSGLQFPNYSSELNVNALELDDSALYLCASSLAGERQTQYFGPGTRLLVL.

This sequence joins TRBV6-5 and TRBJ1-2; weak D call: TRBD1 (5 bases). CDR1 MNHEY and CDR2 SVGAGI come from the germline V gene. The V end lost 4 bases, the J end lost 7 bases, and 13 bases lay between the germline ends. CDR3 length equals 13 residues. The CDR3 sequence: CASSSGLRAGYTF. CDR3 DNA: TGTGCCAGCAGTTCGGGACTTAGGGCTGGCTACACCTTC.

The chain has TRBV5-1 and TRBJ1-1; 11 bases agree with TRBD1. Germline CDR1 is SGHRS and CDR2 is YFSETQ. The CDR3 spans 14 residues. Germline trimming cut 0 bases from V and 11 bases from J; bases unmatched to any gene: 6. In nucleotides, the CDR3 is TGCGCCAGCAGCTTGGCCCCGGGACAGGGGGAGGCTTTCTTT. Amino acid sequence: CASSLAPGQGEAFF.

The CDR3 nucleotides read TGTGCCACCAGCCGTACGACCAACAATGAGCAGTTCTTC. Translating it yields CATSRTTNNEQFF. The chain employs TRBV15 and TRBJ2-1; D is ambiguous. V was pared by 5 bases and J by 5 bases, with 10 bases between. The CDR3 length is 13 residues. Germline V gene sequence: CDR1 LNHNV, CDR2 YYDKDF (reference sequence).

The chain uses TRBV6-5 and TRBJ1-4, with 12 nucleotides matching TRBD1. This CDR3 has 16 residues. V was pared by 0 bases and J by 7 bases, with 3 bases of the junction left unmatched. Germline-derived CDR1 and CDR2 are MNHEY and SVGAGI. In nucleotides, the CDR3 is TGTGCCAGCAGTTACTCCGGGACAGGGGGCTCTGAAAAACTGTTTTTT. Amino acid sequence: CASSYSGTGGSEKLFF.

The J gene is TRBJ1-3, the V gene TRBV10-2; D not certain. V shed 3 bases and J shed 0 bases, with 15 bases lying between them. The CDR3 spans 17 residues. The germline V gene encodes CDR1 WSHSY and CDR2 SAAADI. The CDR3 loop is CASSEVWEFLSGNTIYF. CDR3 coding DNA: TGCGCCAGCAGTGAAGTTTGGGAGTTCCTCTCTGGAAACACCATATATTTT.